This T cell receptor beta chain was obtained from a study of blood T cell repertoires in COVID-19. V gave up 3 bases and J gave up 11 bases, with 23 bases separating them. The V gene's germline CDR1 is MDHEN and CDR2 SYDVKM. This CDR3 contains 16 residues. The method was immunoSEQ multiplex PCR; TCRdb's version includes in-frame clones alone and lacks a portion of them. The table includes almost 200,000 clones, about 90% detected once. V usage is TRBV28 and J usage is TRBJ1-5, with unresolved D. This clonotype was sampled from a woman younger than 35 who had recovered from COVID-19. Sequencing used PBMCs or T cells enriched from blood (not recorded which). Written as DNA, the CDR3 is TGTGCCAGCAGTTTGTTGGCGGAAGAGTGGCCCCGGTCCCAGCATTTT. Its protein is CASSLLAEEWPRSQHF.